This record concerns one TCR beta chain sequence. This specimen comes from a study of T cell repertoires in cytomegalovirus infection. TCRdb called the reads again in MiXCR, with one record for every CDR3 protein. The table includes 130,000 or so distinct CDR3 sequences, about 6% detected once. The germline V gene encodes CDR1 DFQATT and CDR2 SNEGSKA (reference sequence). The ends lost 3 bases at V and 9 bases at J; junction bases unmatched: 16. The CDR3 has 16 residues. V usage is TRBV20-1 and J usage is TRBJ1-4; 7 positions agree with TRBD1. Material: PBMCs. The TCR sequence derives from a human donor in good health (CMV status not recorded). Some clones in this sample may be carry-over from other donors' samples. In DNA form, the CDR3 reads TGCAGTGCTAGTGAAGACAGGGTTTACCCACTTCAAAAACTGTTTTTT. Residues: CSASEDRVYPLQKLFF.